The next 24 T cell receptor beta chains were all read from a single sample in a study of T cell responses to AZD1222 COVID-19 vaccine. Using immunoSEQ multiplex PCR, the repertoire was profiled, and TCRdb retains in-frame clones only, with some absent. The repertoire holds roughly 150,000 clones, with 92% as singletons. The material sequenced was peripheral blood, taken 28 days after the second AZD1222 dose. The source of these receptors is an adult who received the AZD1222 COVID-19 vaccine.

V usage is TRBV9 and J usage is TRBJ1-1; D unclear. Trimming took 3 bases from V and 0 from J, leaving 6 bases between them. Germline V gives CDR1 SGDLS, CDR2 YYNGEE. This CDR3 region has 13 residues. The CDR3 sequence is CASSALMNTEAFF. For the CDR3, the DNA is TGTGCCAGCAGCGCGCTTATGAACACTGAAGCTTTCTTT.

V gene TRBV19 combines with J gene TRBJ1-1; 8 positions agree with TRBD1. V lost 6 bases, J lost 2 bases, and 2 bases stayed unmatched. The CDR3 runs to 13 residues. Germline V gives CDR1 LNHDA, CDR2 SQIVND (reference sequence). CDR3 amino acids: CASRTGVNTEAFF. In nucleotides, the CDR3 is TGTGCCAGTAGGACAGGGGTTAACACTGAAGCTTTCTTT. The full variable domain, rest sourced from reference TRBV19 and TRBJ1-1, is DGGITQSPKYLFRKEGQNVTLSCEQNLNHDAMYWYRQDPGQGLRLIYYSQIVNDFQKGDIAEGYSVSREKKESFPLTVTSAQKNPTAFYLCASRTGVNTEAFFGQGTRLTVV.

The chain couples TRBV10-2 to TRBJ1-1, with D unclear. This CDR3 region has 13 residues. V lost 2 bases, J lost 8 bases, and 12 bases lay in between. The germline V gene has CDR1 WSHSY and CDR2 SAAADI. The CDR3 reads CASSENQGQEAFF. CDR3 nucleotides: TGCGCCAGCAGTGAGAATCAAGGGCAGGAAGCTTTCTTT.

The genes are TRBV19 and TRBJ1-5; D remains ambiguous. CDR3 size: 14 residues. CDR1 and CDR2 from the germline V gene are LNHDA and SQIVND (reference sequence). The V gene lost 1 base and the J gene lost 5 bases, with 9 bases spanning the gap. The CDR3 sequence is CASSIVRRDQPQHF. In DNA, the CDR3 is TGTGCCAGTAGTATAGTCCGTAGGGATCAGCCCCAGCATTTT.

The V gene is TRBV5-6, the J gene TRBJ2-6, with 7 bases fitting TRBD1. This CDR3 has 16 residues. V dropped 8 bases and J dropped 0; count of bases not matched to a gene: 8. Per the germline V gene, CDR1 is SGHDT and CDR2 is YYEEEE. CDR3 DNA: TGTGCCAGTACAGGGGTGCCTTTCTCTGGGGCCAACGTCCTGACTTTC. This encodes CASTGVPFSGANVLTF.

This sequence joins TRBV9 and TRBJ1-6; the D gene is possibly TRBD1 (6 bases). Germline V gene lookup returns CDR1 SGDLS and CDR2 YYNGEE. V lost 0 bases and J 9 bases, leaving 13 bases between the germline ends. CDR3 length: 15 amino acids. The CDR3 spells CASSVGGGGGSPLHF. DNA of the CDR3: TGTGCCAGCAGCGTAGGTGGAGGGGGTGGTTCACCCCTCCACTTT.

The rearrangement links TRBV27 to TRBJ2-7; 7 bases are a match to TRBD2. The CDR3 length is 14 residues. V trimming: 3 bases; J trimming: 3 bases; junction bases outside the gene matches: 5. CDR1 is MNHEY, CDR2 SMNVEV, per germline (reference sequence). The CDR3 is CASSLAGEGYEQYF. CDR3 coding DNA: TGTGCCAGCAGTTTGGCGGGAGAAGGCTACGAGCAGTACTTC.

This clone was observed a handful of times. The V call is TRBV3-1 (or the pseudogene TRBV3-2), the J call TRBJ1-2; D is possibly TRBD1 (6 bases). The CDR3 is 14 residues long. V lost 3 bases and J lost 6, with 14 bases in between. Germline assignment: CDR1 LGHDT and CDR2 YNNKEL (reference sequence). In DNA form, the CDR3 reads TGTGCCAGCAGCCACAGACAGGTCTCAAATGGCTACACCTTC. It is translated as CASSHRQVSNGYTF.

The chain recombines TRBV5-1 with TRBJ1-2; tentative D call: TRBD1 (6 bases). The V gene's germline CDR1 is SGHRS and CDR2 YFSETQ. The CDR3 sequence is 15 residues long. V was trimmed by 4 bases and J by 4 bases, leaving 17 bases between them. The chain's CDR3 is CASSTTGARIYGYTF. The CDR3 DNA follows: TGCGCCAGCAGCACGACAGGAGCCCGGATCTATGGCTACACCTTC.

The V and J genes are TRBV5-1 and TRBJ2-3; a possible D gene is TRBD1 (6 bases). This CDR3 is built from 16 residues. Germline lookup yields CDR1 SGHRS and CDR2 YFSETQ. Trimming took off 4 bases at V and 3 bases at J, with 18 bases between the two ends. The CDR3 bases are TGCGCCAGCAGCCAGGTTCGGGGCAGGGGAACAGATACGCAGTATTTT. Its translation: CASSQVRGRGTDTQYF.

The rearrangement uses TRBV18 and TRBJ2-7; TRBD2 agrees at 8 bases. Germline V gives CDR1 KGHSH, CDR2 LQKENI. The V gene end was trimmed by 5 bases and the J gene end by 3 bases; junction bases not matched to a gene: 6. The CDR3 consists of 14 residues. In DNA, the CDR3 is TGTGCCAGCTCATCAACTAGCGGCCTCTACGAGCAGTACTTC. Its protein is CASSSTSGLYEQYF.

The chain couples TRBV30 to TRBJ1-1; 8 bases are shared with TRBD1. CDR3 length: 14 amino acids. The junction had 7 bases not matched to a gene; V was cut back by 1 base and J by 6 bases. Germline loops: CDR1 GTSNPN, CDR2 SVGIG (reference sequence). The CDR3 DNA reads as TGTGCCTGGAGTGGGACAGGGAGAAGGCCTGAAGCTTTCTTT. This codes for CAWSGTGRRPEAFF.

CDR3 nucleotide sequence: TGCAGCGTTGAAGATTTCGATTTTAAGCGGGACAGGGCCACAGATACGCAGTATTTT. The encoded protein is CSVEDFDFKRDRATDTQYF. The chain is built from TRBV29-1 and TRBJ2-3, with 9 bases identical to TRBD1. CDR1 is SQVTM and CDR2 is ANQGSEA in the germline V gene. J gave up 2 bases and V 0 bases, and 15 bases lay outside the gene matches. The CDR3 loop spans 19 amino acids.

The V call is TRBV28, the J call TRBJ1-3; 8 bases map to TRBD1. Trimming cost V 2 bases and J 2 bases; bases outside gene matches: 5. Germline V lookup: CDR1 MDHEN, CDR2 SYDVKM. The length of the CDR3 is 16 residues. CDR3 sequence reads: CASSLKQGEAGNTIYF. The CDR3 DNA reads TGTGCCAGCAGTTTAAAACAGGGGGAGGCTGGAAACACCATATATTTT. The full variable domain, completed using reference TRBV28 and TRBJ1-3, is DVKVTQSSRYLVKRTGEKVFLECVQDMDHENMFWYRQDPGLGLRLIYFSYDVKMKEKGDIPEGYSVSREKKERFSLILESASTNQTSMYLCASSLKQGEAGNTIYFGEGSWLTVV.

This clone was observed a few times. This chain joins TRBV7-6 and TRBJ2-2; D gene ambiguous. Trimming pared 0 bases from V and 4 bases from J, leaving 18 bases between. The CDR3 has 18 residues. The germline gives CDR1 SGHVS, CDR2 FNYEAQ. The CDR3 DNA reads TGTGCCAGCAGCTTAGCGTTAGTAGGAAGGAAGGTCACCGGGGAGCTGTTTTTT. As protein: CASSLALVGRKVTGELFF.

This sequence joins TRBV5-1 and TRBJ2-2; 8 bases agree with TRBD1. V lost 4 bases to trimming and J lost 5 bases; unmatched junction nucleotides: 4. The CDR3 length is 14 residues. Germline V gene sequence: CDR1 SGHRS, CDR2 YFSETQ. The CDR3 nucleotides are TGCGCCAGCAGCAAAACAGGGGGAACCGGGGAGCTGTTTTTT. It translates to CASSKTGGTGELFF.

J is TRBJ2-2 and V is TRBV28, with D possibly matching TRBD2 (6 bases). V gave up 6 bases and J gave up 1 base, with 15 bases separating them. The germline gives CDR1 MDHEN, CDR2 SYDVKM. The CDR3 loop spans 16 amino acids. The CDR3 nucleotides read TGTGCCAGCAGGTACCGGGAGCACGGGAACACCGGGGAGCTGTTTTTT. Protein sequence: CASRYREHGNTGELFF.

Only one count was recorded for this clone. The chain uses TRBV2 and TRBJ2-1, with 7 bases identical to TRBD1. Germline values: CDR1 SNHLY, CDR2 FYNNEI. The J segment lost 0 bases and the V segment lost 1 base, leaving 0 bases of the junction unmatched. The CDR3 is 15 residues long. The DNA for the CDR3 is TGTGCCAGCAGTGAAGGGACAGGCTCCTACAATGAGCAGTTCTTC. This encodes CASSEGTGSYNEQFF.

This chain joins TRBV6-6 and TRBJ2-3, with TRBD1 matching over 9 bases. The germline gives CDR1 MNHNY, CDR2 SVGAGI (reference sequence). This CDR3 is 15 amino acids long. V shed 5 bases, J shed 3 bases, and the junction held 6 bases outside the gene matches. CDR3 amino acids: CASSQGTGRTDTQYF. CDR3 DNA sequence: TGTGCCAGCAGTCAGGGGACAGGGCGGACAGATACGCAGTATTTT.

This sequence joins TRBV5-1 and TRBJ2-1; 8 nucleotides agree with TRBD1. The CDR3 runs to 16 residues. The germline gives CDR1 SGHRS, CDR2 YFSETQ. The trim removed 2 bases at V and 5 bases at J, leaving 9 bases unmatched. CDR3 in amino acids: CASSLRSGQANNEQFF. For the CDR3, the DNA is TGCGCCAGCAGCTTAAGATCGGGACAGGCCAACAATGAGCAGTTCTTC.

The rearrangement uses TRBV18 and TRBJ2-2; D ambiguous. CDR1 and CDR2 (germline): KGHSH, LQKENI. Trimming pared 2 bases from V and 1 base from J, leaving 5 bases between. The CDR3 contains 14 residues. DNA for the CDR3: TGTGCCAGCTCACCAGGGGAGAACACCGGGGAGCTGTTTTTT. Translation: CASSPGENTGELFF.

The chain is built from TRBV6-2 or TRBV6-3 and TRBJ2-7, with 7 bases that match TRBD2. Germline V CDR1 and CDR2: MNHEY, SVGEGT. The CDR3 runs to 16 residues. The junction had 14 bases not matched to a gene; V was cut back by 6 bases and J by 3 bases. CDR3 protein: CASSYSPSGGDYEQYF. CDR3 in DNA: TGTGCCAGCAGCTATTCGCCTAGCGGAGGGGACTACGAGCAGTACTTC.

This rearrangement joins TRBV4-2 to TRBJ1-2; tentative D call: TRBD1 (6 bases). In germline, CDR1 is LGHNA, CDR2 YNFKEQ. CDR3 length equals 14 residues. Trimming cost V 3 bases and J 8 bases, with 16 bases left between them. CDR3 coding DNA: TGTGCCAGCAGCCAGGGAACACAGGGAGAAGGCTACACCTTC. This encodes CASSQGTQGEGYTF.

The rearrangement uses TRBV18 and TRBJ2-2; D is unresolved. Germline loops: CDR1 KGHSH, CDR2 LQKENI. V lost 3 bases and J lost 2, with 7 bases in between. The CDR3 totals 14 residues. This CDR3 reads CASSPWGNTGELFF. The CDR3 bases are TGTGCCAGCTCACCTTGGGGAAACACCGGGGAGCTGTTTTTT.